What follows are 23 T cell receptor beta chains derived from one specimen sequenced in a study of neurological immune-mediated disorders. TCRdb independently ran MiXCR on the 5' RACE reads; one entry per CDR3 protein. This sample yields under 85,000 distinct CDR3 sequences, of which around an eighth are seen a single time; roughly 7.3% belongs to the top ten. Specimen: PBMCs. The source of these receptors is a woman aged 45 to 65 in good health.

This clonotype was observed many times. The rearrangement links TRBV20-1 to TRBJ2-7, with unresolved D. Germline V gene sequence: CDR1 DFQATT, CDR2 SNEGSKA (reference sequence). This CDR3 contains 15 residues. Between the trimmed V and J ends, which lost 4 bases and 2 bases, there was a span of 18 bases. The CDR3 is CSATYLGQAAYEQYF. CDR3 coding DNA: TGCAGTGCTACTTACTTAGGGCAGGCCGCCTACGAGCAGTACTTC.

This clonotype was counted ten times or more. V usage is TRBV20-1 and J usage is TRBJ2-1; the match to TRBD1 covers 12 bases. Per the germline V gene, CDR1 is DFQATT and CDR2 is SNEGSKA (reference sequence). CDR3 length equals 14 residues. V lost 4 bases, J lost 9 bases, and 7 bases stayed unmatched. Written as DNA, the CDR3 is TGCAGTGCTAAACCGGGACAGGGGGCGGGTGAGCAGTTCTTC. It specifies CSAKPGQGAGEQFF.

Concerning this clonotype: A read error is possible here, since a much larger clone lies one base away. The chain recombines TRBV20-1 with TRBJ2-2; D may be TRBD1 (6 bases). Germline V gene sequence: CDR1 DFQATT, CDR2 SNEGSKA (reference sequence). CDR3 length: 14 residues. The CDR3 region has the DNA TGCAGTGCTAGAGATACAGGGAGTACCGGGGTGCTGTTTTTT. Translation gives CSARDTGSTGVLFF.

The chain has TRBV20-1 and TRBJ2-1, with a weak D call TRBD1 (6 bases). Germline V gives CDR1 DFQATT, CDR2 SNEGSKA (reference sequence). V was clipped by 4 bases and J by 1 base, with 20 bases between them. The CDR3 loop spans 17 amino acids. CDR3 DNA: TGCAGTGCTAATCTGAGGGGGTCGTTCAATTCCTACAATGAGCAGTTCTTC. Its translation: CSANLRGSFNSYNEQFF.

CDR3 residues: CASSEGNTEAFF. CDR3 nucleotides: TGCGCCAGCAGCGAGGGGAACACTGAAGCTTTCTTT. The chain combines TRBV5-1 with TRBJ1-1; D not resolved. Germline CDR1 reads SGHRS; CDR2 reads YFSETQ. Trimming left V 4 bases short and J 1 base short, with 5 bases between. The CDR3 covers 12 residues. Drawing the rest from reference TRBV5-1 and TRBJ1-1, the complete variable domain is KAGVTQTPRYLIKTRGQQVTLSCSPISGHRSVSWYQQTPGQGLQFLFEYFSETQRNKGNFPGRFSGRQFSNSRSEMNVSTLELGDSALYLCASSEGNTEAFFGQGTRLTVV.

This clonotype has ten or more counts. V and J are TRBV29-1 and TRBJ2-5; 10 bases map to TRBD1. V was pared by 7 bases and J by 5 bases, with 13 bases of the junction left unmatched. The CDR3 loop spans 15 amino acids. Germline V gene lookup returns CDR1 SQVTM and CDR2 ANQGSEA. CDR3 sequence reads: CSDLPGQGTGETQYF. CDR3 in DNA: TGCAGCGACCTCCCGGGACAGGGGACCGGGGAGACCCAGTACTTC.

This clonotype was observed many times. The rearrangement joins TRBV5-1 to TRBJ2-3; D perhaps matches TRBD2 (5 bases). The CDR3 covers 17 residues. The germline V and J ends were trimmed by 1 base and 1 base, with 16 bases remaining between them. Germline-derived CDR1 and CDR2 are SGHRS and YFSETQ. The CDR3 spells CASSLPIEGRGTDTQYF. In nucleotides, the CDR3 is TGCGCCAGCAGCTTGCCCATCGAGGGAAGGGGCACAGATACGCAGTATTTT.

This clonotype was recorded many times. This chain uses TRBV11-2 with TRBJ2-7; weak D call: TRBD1 (6 bases). There are 16 residues in the CDR3. Germline V gives CDR1 SGHAT, CDR2 FQNNGV. V lost 5 bases and J 0 bases, leaving 17 bases between the germline ends. The CDR3 loop is CASSVHRGQSSYEQYF. DNA for the CDR3: TGTGCCAGCAGCGTACACCGTGGACAGAGCTCCTACGAGCAGTACTTC.

The V and J genes are TRBV27 and TRBJ1-1; D gene uncertain. Trimming stripped 3 bases from V and 7 bases from J, with 6 bases between. Germline values: CDR1 MNHEY, CDR2 SMNVEV (reference sequence). The CDR3 extends over 11 amino acids. DNA for the CDR3: TGTGCCAGCAGTTTTGAGGATGAAGCTTTCTTT. Translated, it gives CASSFEDEAFF.

This clonotype came up a few times. V is TRBV5-1 and J is TRBJ2-5, with D perhaps TRBD2 (6 bases). V dropped 0 bases and J dropped 1 base, with 13 bases sitting between them. The CDR3 spans 16 residues. Germline CDR1 SGHRS, CDR2 YFSETQ. The CDR3 loop reads CASSLDAGRSQETQYF. In DNA form, the CDR3 reads TGCGCCAGCAGCTTGGATGCGGGGCGATCCCAAGAGACCCAGTACTTC.

This clonotype occurred many times. The chain couples TRBV15 to TRBJ2-7, with 7 bases that match TRBD2. Looked up from germline, CDR1 is LNHNV and CDR2 is YYDKDF (reference sequence). The CDR3 consists of 17 residues. Trimming cost V 1 base and J 0 bases; bases outside gene matches: 9. The DNA for the CDR3 is TGTGCCACCAGCAGAGTTATGCCGCGGGACTACTCCTACGAGCAGTACTTC. Translated, it gives CATSRVMPRDYSYEQYF. The variable domain in full, completed from reference TRBV15 and TRBJ2-7, reads DAMVIQNPRYQVTQFGKPVTLSCSQTLNHNVMYWYQQKSSQAPKLLFHYYDKDFNNEADTPDNFQSRRPNTSFCFLDIRSPGLGDTAMYLCATSRVMPRDYSYEQYFGPGTRLTVT.

Ten or more counts support this clonotype. The rearrangement links TRBV29-1 to TRBJ1-2, with no clear D. Trimming cost V 0 bases and J 1 base, with 6 bases left between them. The CDR3 has 13 residues. The germline CDR1 and CDR2 sequences are SQVTM and ANQGSEA. CDR3 coding DNA: TGCAGCGTTGAAGATGGGGATAACTATGGCTACACCTTC. Translation: CSVEDGDNYGYTF.

This clonotype was observed many times. V is TRBV20-1 and J is TRBJ2-3; perhaps TRBD2 as D (6 bases). Germline V gene data show CDR1 as DFQATT and CDR2 as SNEGSKA (reference sequence). This CDR3 has 14 amino acids. Trimming removed 6 bases at V and 4 bases at J, with 17 bases between. The CDR3: CSADQGGIPDTQYF. In DNA form, the CDR3 reads TGCAGTGCCGACCAAGGAGGGATCCCAGATACGCAGTATTTT.

The chain combines TRBV7-9 with TRBJ2-1; 9 bases line up with TRBD1. The trim removed 8 bases at V and 2 bases at J, leaving 10 bases unmatched. Germline CDR1 and CDR2: SEHNR and FQNEAQ (reference sequence). This CDR3 spans 16 amino acids. CDR3: CASAPGQGGPYNEQFF. The CDR3 DNA is TGTGCCAGCGCTCCGGGACAGGGTGGGCCCTACAATGAGCAGTTCTTC.

This clonotype came up many times. The gene calls are TRBV28 and TRBJ1-2; a weak D match, TRBD1 (6 bases). The CDR3 has 17 residues. Germline-derived CDR1 and CDR2 are MDHEN and SYDVKM. V shed 7 bases and J shed 4 bases, with 25 bases lying between them. The CDR3 coding sequence is TGTGCCAGCACCGAGGCGGGGGCCGGGCGGGAACTCTATGGCTACACCTTC. It encodes CASTEAGAGRELYGYTF.

This clonotype was counted many times. This CDR3 is CASSLIENTEAFF. CDR3 DNA: TGTGCCAGCAGCTTAATAGAGAACACTGAAGCTTTCTTT. The chain carries TRBV5-5 and TRBJ1-1; D uncertain. From germline, CDR1 is SGHKS and CDR2 YYEKEE (reference sequence). This CDR3 is 13 amino acids long. The V end was cut by 2 bases, the J end by 1 base, with 6 bases between.

A note on this clonotype: Possible read error: a much larger clone is one base away. V gene TRBV3-1 combines with J gene TRBJ1-1, with a weak D call TRBD1 (6 bases). The CDR3 runs 12 residues. The germline V and J ends were trimmed by 3 bases and 10 bases, with 12 bases remaining between them. The germline CDR1 and CDR2 sequences are LGHDT and YNNKEL (reference sequence). CDR3 bases: TGTGCCAGCAGCCAGAGGGGGTTCGGAGCTTTCTTT. Protein product: CASSQRGFGAFF.

In its sample, this clonotype was seen many times. CDR3 protein: CSATTSGRNTGELFF. Written as DNA, the CDR3 is TGCAGTGCAACCACTAGCGGGAGGAACACCGGGGAGCTGTTTTTT. The gene calls are TRBV20-1 and TRBJ2-2, with TRBD2 matching 11 bases. CDR3 size: 15 residues. The trim removed 6 bases at V and 1 base at J, leaving 4 bases unmatched. CDR1 and CDR2 from the germline V gene are DFQATT and SNEGSKA (reference sequence).

The chain links TRBV18 to TRBJ2-3, with D tentatively TRBD1 or TRBD2 (5 bases each). The V gene's germline CDR1 is KGHSH and CDR2 LQKENI. V lost 2 bases, J lost 0 bases, and 9 bases lay in between. The CDR3 sequence is 15 residues long. The chain's CDR3 is CASSPWGPSTDTQYF. CDR3 nucleotide sequence: TGTGCCAGCTCACCATGGGGACCTAGCACAGATACGCAGTATTTT.

This chain uses TRBV7-6 with TRBJ1-6; 10 bases are shared with TRBD1. CDR3 size: 19 residues. V lost 1 base, J lost 1 base, and 7 bases stayed unmatched. The germline V gene has CDR1 SGHVS and CDR2 FNYEAQ. CDR3 DNA sequence: TGTGCCAGCAGCTTAGTGGCACAGGGACAGGGGTCCTATAATTCACCCCTCCACTTT. Translation: CASSLVAQGQGSYNSPLHF.

This clonotype was seen at least ten times. The V gene is TRBV28, the J gene TRBJ2-3; a possible D gene is TRBD1 (7 bases). Trimming shortened V by 7 bases and J by 3 bases, and 14 bases separated the two germline ends. The CDR3 runs to 14 residues. Germline V gene data show CDR1 as MDHEN and CDR2 as SYDVKM. Here the CDR3 DNA reads TGTGCCAGCAAACGACAGGGAGGTACAGATACGCAGTATTTT. This translates into CASKRQGGTDTQYF.

This clonotype occurred many times. The V and J genes are TRBV25-1 and TRBJ2-7; 9 nucleotides match TRBD2. The CDR3 consists of 15 residues. V trimming: 5 bases; J trimming: 7 bases; junction bases outside the gene matches: 12. CDR1 MGHDK and CDR2 SYGVNS come from the germline V gene. The CDR3 protein is CASSTYAGGPGEQYF. CDR3 nucleotide sequence: TGTGCCAGCAGTACCTACGCGGGAGGGCCGGGGGAGCAGTACTTC.

This clonotype has at least ten counts. V and J are TRBV2 and TRBJ1-5; D is undetermined. The CDR3 spans 16 residues. Germline CDR1 reads SNHLY; CDR2 reads FYNNEI. Between the trimmed V and J ends, which lost 2 bases and 0 bases, there was a span of 11 bases. The DNA for the CDR3 is TGTGCCAGCAGTGAAATGGGTTGGCATAGCAATCAGCCCCAGCATTTT. Encoded protein: CASSEMGWHSNQPQHF.